The 27 T cell receptor beta chains presented below share a single source sample, sequenced in a study of blood T cells in healthy people across ages. Sample-barcoded 5' priming and a J-beta primer mix drove a second PCR of 7 to 11 cycles. TCRdb re-called the 5' RACE reads through MiXCR, storing one row per CDR3 protein. The sample has roughly 860,000 distinct CDR3 sequences, approximately 59% seen once. Sample: blood. The source is a man aged 25-40 years in good health.

This chain uses TRBV7-2 with TRBJ2-3, with 10 bases lining up with TRBD1. The CDR3 consists of 15 residues. J lost 4 bases, V lost 6 bases, and 7 bases had no gene match. The germline V gene has CDR1 SGHTA and CDR2 FQGNSA. The chain's CDR3 is CASRQTGGLADTQYF. CDR3 in DNA: TGTGCCAGCAGACAGACAGGGGGCCTCGCAGATACGCAGTATTTT.

This clonotype was counted only a few times. The chain is built from TRBV29-1 and TRBJ2-7; D not certain. The CDR3 loop spans 13 amino acids. Trimming took 7 bases from V and 3 from J, leaving 16 bases between them. Germline-derived CDR1 and CDR2 are SQVTM and ANQGSEA. CDR3 loop: CSGTDAEDYEQYF. The CDR3 DNA reads TGCAGCGGGACGGACGCCGAAGACTACGAGCAGTACTTC.

Comments on this clonotype: A read error may produce the germline difference seen at one junction end. V is TRBV4-1 and J is TRBJ2-7, with TRBD1 matching 8 bases. The CDR3 extends over 15 amino acids. Germline loops: CDR1 MGHRA, CDR2 YSYEKL. CDR3 in DNA: TGCGCCAGCAGCCAAGGGACAGGGAGCTCCCACGAGCAGTACTTC. Its translation is CASSQGTGSSHEQYF.

V is TRBV11-1 and J is TRBJ2-3; D uncertain. The CDR3 is made up of 13 amino acids. The germline CDR1 and CDR2 sequences are SGHAT and FQDESV (reference sequence). V lost 3 bases, J lost 4 bases, and 8 bases lay in between. As DNA, the CDR3 is TGTGCCAGCAGCTTTATAGGATCAGATACGCAGTATTTT. This codes for CASSFIGSDTQYF.

In this sample, this clonotype turned up a few times. CDR3 region: CASSPNSGETQYF. The CDR3 coding sequence is TGTGCCAGCTCCCCAAACTCCGGGGAGACCCAGTACTTC. The genes are TRBV18 and TRBJ2-5; D not resolved. Trimming pared 6 bases from V and 5 bases from J, leaving 13 bases between. The CDR3 has 13 residues. From germline, CDR1 is KGHSH and CDR2 LQKENI. Variable domain in full (rest from reference TRBV18 and TRBJ2-5): NAGVMQNPRHLVRRRGQEARLRCSPMKGHSHVYWYRQLPEEGLKFMVYLQKENIIDESGMPKERFSAEFPKEGPSILRIQQVVRGDSAAYFCASSPNSGETQYFGPGTRLLVL.

The chain carries TRBV7-2 and TRBJ2-7, with 9 bases lining up with TRBD1. V dropped 5 bases and J dropped 1; count of bases not matched to a gene: 6. Germline V gives CDR1 SGHTA, CDR2 FQGNSA. This CDR3 region has 15 residues. The CDR3 here is CASSGTGGPSYEQYF. CDR3 DNA: TGTGCCAGCAGCGGAACAGGGGGCCCTTCCTACGAGCAGTACTTC.

This clonotype was detected once. CDR3 residues: CSAVRDRPYNEQYF. The CDR3 DNA is TGCAGTGCCGTCCGGGACAGACCTTACAATGAGCAGTACTTC. The rearrangement links TRBV20-1 to TRBJ2-4; 7 bases match TRBD1. The CDR3 consists of 14 residues. V shed 6 bases, J shed 13 bases, and the junction held 18 bases outside the gene matches. Looked up from germline, CDR1 is DFQATT and CDR2 is SNEGSKA (reference sequence).

The chain combines TRBV7-2 with TRBJ2-7, with D unclear. CDR3 length: 15 residues. Germline V gives CDR1 SGHTA, CDR2 FQGNSA. Trimming shortened V by 3 bases and J by 0 bases, and 12 bases separated the two germline ends. The DNA for the CDR3 is TGTGCCAGCAGCTTGGTAGGGCCTATCTCCTACGAGCAGTACTTC. This translates into CASSLVGPISYEQYF.

The V call is TRBV20-1, the J call TRBJ2-1; 12 bases match TRBD2. Trimming removed 5 bases from V and 6 bases from J; junction bases left unmatched: 5. Germline V gives CDR1 DFQATT, CDR2 SNEGSKA (reference sequence). CDR3 size: 14 residues. The CDR3 protein is CSASRLAGVNEQFF. CDR3 DNA sequence: TGCAGTGCTTCGAGACTAGCGGGAGTCAATGAGCAGTTCTTC.

The rearrangement joins TRBV5-5 to TRBJ2-3; the D is unclear. There are 12 residues in the CDR3. Trimming removed 6 bases from V and 5 bases from J, with 10 bases in between. The germline V gene has CDR1 SGHKS and CDR2 YYEKEE (reference sequence). This CDR3 reads CASTSSGDTQYF. CDR3 nucleotides: TGTGCCAGCACCTCTTCTGGAGATACGCAGTATTTT. The variable domain in full, with the rest retrieved from reference TRBV5-5 and TRBJ2-3, is DAGVTQSPTHLIKTRGQQVTLRCSPISGHKSVSWYQQVLGQGPQFIFQYYEKEERGRGNFPDRFSARQFPNYSSELNVNALLLGDSALYLCASTSSGDTQYFGPGTRLTVL.

The chain combines TRBV20-1 with TRBJ2-7, with 8 nucleotides matching TRBD1. This CDR3 spans 13 amino acids. CDR1 is DFQATT and CDR2 is SNEGSKA in the germline V gene (reference sequence). The trim removed 6 bases at V and 5 bases at J, leaving 9 bases unmatched. DNA of the CDR3: TGCAGTGCCGGAGGTCCAGGGGGCGACGAGCAGTACTTC. Translation: CSAGGPGGDEQYF.

V and J are TRBV4-3 and TRBJ2-3, with D possibly being TRBD1 (5 bases). The germline CDR1 and CDR2 sequences are LGHNA and YSLEER. This CDR3 comprises 15 residues. The V and J ends lost 4 bases and 3 bases respectively, with 14 bases between them. For the CDR3, the DNA is TGCGCCAGCAGCCTCACCAGGGCCCTTACAGATACGCAGTATTTT. This codes for CASSLTRALTDTQYF.

The chain carries TRBV10-3 and TRBJ2-5; D assignment may be TRBD1 or TRBD2 (5 bases each). Trimming stripped 4 bases from V and 1 base from J, with 10 bases between. CDR3 length: 14 amino acids. Germline V lookup: CDR1 ENHRY, CDR2 SYGVKD. CDR3 DNA: TGTGCCATCAGTGGGGGGTTGGGCCAAGAGACCCAGTACTTC. Translated: CAISGGLGQETQYF.

This clonotype was detected once. The chain links TRBV4-1 to TRBJ1-4; D remains unclear. The CDR3 has 16 amino acids. Germline-derived CDR1 and CDR2 are MGHRA and YSYEKL. Trimming stripped 4 bases from V and 7 bases from J, with 19 bases between. The CDR3 nucleotides are TGCGCCAGCAGCCGAGGAGAAGACCTCAGGCGTGAAAAACTGTTTTTT. The encoded protein is CASSRGEDLRREKLFF.

The chain couples TRBV27 to TRBJ2-1; D is unclear. The CDR3 spans 13 residues. Trimming took off 6 bases at V and 3 bases at J, with 9 bases between the two ends. Germline-derived CDR1 and CDR2 are MNHEY and SMNVEV (reference sequence). The CDR3 DNA reads TGTGCCAGCAGGGAAGGGAACTACAATGAGCAGTTCTTC. Residues: CASREGNYNEQFF.

This clonotype came up a few times. The chain joins TRBV11-2 to TRBJ2-4, with TRBD1 matching 7 bases. The assigned J gene may be wrong: the sequence end matches TRBJ2-7 better. CDR1 SGHAT and CDR2 FQNNGV come from the germline V gene. CDR3 length: 15 residues. The CDR3 is CASSLEVQGTDEQYF. The DNA of the CDR3 is TGTGCCAGCAGCTTAGAAGTACAGGGGACGGACGAGCAGTACTTC.

Remarks on this clonotype: A much larger clone differs from this one at a single base, so this may be a read error. The rearrangement joins TRBV4-2 to TRBJ2-1; 10 bases fit TRBD2. Looked up from germline, CDR1 is LGHNA and CDR2 is YNFKEQ. The CDR3 is 20 amino acids. V shed 0 bases, J shed 5 bases, and the junction held 16 bases outside the gene matches. The CDR3 sequence: CASSQEVIAGGSTPHNEQFF. In DNA, the CDR3 is TGTGCCAGCAGCCAAGAGGTCATAGCGGGGGGTTCAACCCCCCACAATGAGCAGTTCTTC.

This clonotype was seen more than once but under ten times. The chain combines TRBV12-3 or TRBV12-4 with TRBJ1-2; TRBD1 might be the D (6 bases). Between the trimmed V and J ends, which lost 5 bases and 7 bases, there was a span of 20 bases. The CDR3 is made up of 15 amino acids. The chain's CDR3 is CASSPPLLGQSGYTF. CDR3 bases: TGTGCCAGCAGTCCGCCCCTCCTGGGACAAAGTGGCTACACCTTC.

This clonotype was picked up a small number of times. The V and J genes are TRBV27 and TRBJ1-2; 7 nucleotides line up with TRBD1. Germline CDR1 and CDR2: MNHEY and SMNVEV (reference sequence). This CDR3 has 14 residues. Losses at the gene ends were 5 bases for V and 0 bases for J; bases not matched to a gene: 3. CDR3 residues: CASSTDRTNYGYTF. Here the CDR3 DNA reads TGTGCCAGCAGTACGGACAGGACTAACTATGGCTACACCTTC.

The genes are TRBV6-2 or TRBV6-3 and TRBJ2-4; 13 bases fit TRBD2. Matching the DNA end better, TRBJ2-7 makes the J call doubtful. The CDR3 loop spans 15 amino acids. Germline-derived CDR1 and CDR2 are MNHEY and SVGEGT. CDR3 amino acids: CASSLPGLAGYEQYF. The DNA of the CDR3 is TGTGCCAGCAGTCTTCCGGGACTAGCGGGATACGAGCAGTACTTC.

The J gene is TRBJ1-3, the V gene TRBV4-3; TRBD1 matches at 7 bases. Germline trimming cut 0 bases from V and 0 bases from J; bases unmatched to any gene: 2. Germline assignment: CDR1 LGHNA and CDR2 YSLEER. CDR3 length: 16 residues. CDR3 residues: CASSQDGDSSGNTIYF. The CDR3 nucleotides are TGCGCCAGCAGCCAAGATGGGGACAGCTCTGGAAACACCATATATTTT.

This clonotype was counted a few times. The V and J genes are TRBV12-3 or TRBV12-4 and TRBJ2-7; weak D call: TRBD2 (6 bases). Deletions cut 5 bases from V and 6 bases from J, with 14 bases between. CDR3 length equals 13 residues. CDR3 in amino acids: CASSPTPAGEQYF. The CDR3 bases are TGTGCCAGCAGTCCGACACCAGCGGGCGAGCAGTACTTC.

The chain combines TRBV28 with TRBJ2-7, with TRBD1 matching over 8 bases. The germline gives CDR1 MDHEN, CDR2 SYDVKM. The CDR3 sequence is 13 residues long. V lost 5 bases, J lost 7 bases, and 7 bases stayed unmatched. The CDR3 loop reads CASSTGGLSEQYF. CDR3 nucleotides: TGTGCCAGCAGTACAGGGGGACTCAGTGAGCAGTACTTC. The whole variable domain, remainder taken from reference TRBV28 and TRBJ2-7, is DVKVTQSSRYLVKRTGEKVFLECVQDMDHENMFWYRQDPGLGLRLIYFSYDVKMKEKGDIPEGYSVSREKKERFSLILESASTNQTSMYLCASSTGGLSEQYFGPGTRLTVT.

The chain links TRBV7-2 to TRBJ1-4; D unclear. CDR1 and CDR2 from the germline V gene are SGHTA and FQGNSA. The ends were cut back, 4 bases at V and 6 bases at J, with 6 bases in the middle. The CDR3 loop spans 12 amino acids. The CDR3 DNA reads TGTGCCAGCAGCTCGGCCGATGAAAAACTGTTTTTT. Translation: CASSSADEKLFF.

The gene calls are TRBV5-8 and TRBJ1-2, with D possibly being TRBD1 (5 bases). The V end was cut by 2 bases, the J end by 4 bases, with 9 bases between. Germline V gives CDR1 SGHTS, CDR2 YDEGEE. The CDR3 totals 13 residues. The CDR3 reads CASSLRDGYGYTF. The CDR3 DNA follows: TGTGCCAGCAGCTTACGGGACGGCTATGGCTACACCTTC.

The chain has TRBV11-2 and TRBJ2-5, with D perhaps TRBD2 (6 bases). Trimming removed 5 bases from V and 4 bases from J, with 14 bases in between. Germline values: CDR1 SGHAT, CDR2 FQNNGV. This CDR3 spans 14 amino acids. DNA of the CDR3: TGTGCCAGCAGCGCGACGAGGGGAGGAGAGACCCAGTACTTC. Translating gives CASSATRGGETQYF.

The chain carries TRBV20-1 and TRBJ2-1, with 10 positions matching TRBD2. With 5 bases clipped from V and 4 bases from J, the junction kept 5 bases outside the gene matches. The CDR3 runs 14 residues. The germline CDR1 and CDR2 sequences are DFQATT and SNEGSKA (reference sequence). The CDR3, as DNA: TGCAGTGCTGAAGCGGGGGGGCCGTACAATGAGCAGTTCTTC. Translating gives CSAEAGGPYNEQFF.